This T cell receptor beta chain was sequenced in a study of shared clonotypes between healthy human individuals (dated by TCRdb to about 2020). General notes on the study: A couple of women and a few men aged 18 to 49 years were included in the cohort. Between about 0.85 and 9.5 billion PBMCs per donor were obtained by leukapheresis. To estimate repertoire size and how much clonotypes are shared between individuals, the study performed deep sequencing of blood TCR repertoires from a few healthy adults. Per donor, three plates each were used for CD4 naive and CD4 memory, two for CD8 naive, and one for CD8 memory. To increase sequencing depth and limit assay-specific biases, different laboratories used diverse techniques to prepare libraries and sequence TCR repertoires.

What the authors observed across the whole study: Even with the large sequencing depth, rarefaction of the sorted-subset datasets indicated that sequencing was incomplete. Pairwise subsampling led to the expectation that sequencing depth would affect the degree of clonotype sharing among donors. Clonotypes shared by all four sorted-subset donors showed higher generation probabilities than non-shared clonotypes. About 5% of naive CD4, around 3.5% of naive CD8, roughly 2.4% of memory CD4, and about 0.4% of memory CD8 clonotypes were shared across a few donors. Naive subsets generally had larger estimated clonotype richness than memory subsets. Because the study included a small number of donors, the genetic and exposure-history diversity represented was limited. Sampling was limited to blood, and TCR repertoires in tissue likely differ from TCR repertoires in blood.

The donors were healthy, HIV-negative adults with no recently reported acute infections or vaccinations. All donors were Caucasian adults living in Nashville, Tennessee, USA. CD4+ T cells were enriched through magnetic negative selection, after which naive cells were positively selected on CD45RA and the remaining negative fraction served as the memory subset. After blood collection by leukapheresis, PBMCs were isolated using Ficoll-Histopaque density gradient centrifugation and then cryopreserved in the vapor phase of liquid nitrogen. Purity and quantity of every magnetically sorted T cell population were checked by analytical flow cytometry. Each sorted fraction had its genomic DNA isolated and then quantified by UV absorbance on a Nanodrop 2000c. For this chain, trimming is 4 bases at the V end and 4 bases at the J end, and the number of junction bases without a gene match is 4. The CDR3 spans 13 residues, from the cysteine through the phenylalanine. The kept DNA is CDR3 alone, 39 bases in frame from the first base. CDR1 and CDR2 are read off the germline V gene (reference sequence) as GTSNPN and SVGIG.

For this clone: Which antigen it targets is not known. Base quality data are lacking; no much larger clone is found one base away.

TCR CDR3 regions were amplified from genomic DNA by multiplex PCR using the deep immunoSEQ assay. Extracted genomic DNA from each cell subset was spread evenly across all wells of several immunoSEQ 96-well plates, with each plate serving as a replicate. For sorted subsets, each replicate PCR was loaded with about 0.2 ug genomic DNA, equivalent to 25,000 to 30,000 T cell genomes. Purified libraries were quantified with a Qubit 3.0 fluorometer, sized on a Bioanalyzer 2100, and re-quantified with the KAPA Library Quantification kit. Every immunoSEQ 96-well plate was sequenced on a separate single-read 150-cycle Illumina NextSeq 550 flow cell. Per the original workflow: Because the immunoSEQ output held only junctional sequences and lacked quality scores, the filtering could not match the filtering applied to full-length reads. Sequences were annotated with PyIR, a Python wrapper for IgBLAST v1.9, using IMGT germline references to assign V/J genes and CDR3. Reads were removed for weak V/J assignments (E-value above 1e-6), missing CDR3, stop codons, out-of-frame junctions, or ambiguous translated residues. A V3J clonotype was defined by an identical inferred V gene, J gene, and CDR3 amino acid sequence. Percentage overlap between repertoires was computed as shared unique clonotypes divided by the size of the smaller repertoire. Three approaches were used to assess repertoire richness: RTK rarefaction, the Chao1 estimator, and Recon v2.1 estimates of unobserved clonotypes. OLGA was used to compute generation probabilities for all TCRbeta clonotypes that the gDNA method yielded from four donors. TCRdb holds this immuneACCESS table with in-frame rearrangements only. Some clones are missing; in checked studies, unresolved V genes explain under half, and the rest has no known cause. That table is the source of V, J and clone size, and D and trimming were worked out from the DNA. This sample holds roughly 1,100,000 clones; 60% to 80% were observed only once. Approximately 1.5% of the sample comes from the top ten.

Material for sequencing was memory CD4+ T cells sorted from blood. What the cell subset or site label conveys for this sample: CD45RA-negative fraction. The TCR originated in a man aged 18 to 30 in good health. Rearrangement joined TRBV30 to TRBJ1-2; 9 central nucleotides agree with TRBD1. CDR3 protein: CAWTQGAGYGYTF. DNA sequence: TGTGCCTGGACACAGGGGGCTGGCTATGGCTACACCTTC.